The 28 T cell receptor beta chains in this list originate from one sample, sequenced in a study of identifying expanded T cells in peripheral blood. Using immunoSEQ multiplex PCR, the repertoire was profiled, and TCRdb retains in-frame clones only, with some absent. The table has 100,000 to 150,000 clones, roughly 84% seen once. The sequenced material came from blood. Source of these receptors: a person between 18 and 70 years old in good health.

The rearrangement links TRBV5-1 to TRBJ2-7; 8 bases line up with TRBD1. Germline loops: CDR1 SGHRS, CDR2 YFSETQ. This CDR3 spans 13 amino acids. The J segment lost 6 bases and the V segment lost 5 bases, leaving 7 bases of the junction unmatched. The CDR3 DNA reads TGCGCCAGCAGAGCGCAGGACAGGGCCGAGCAGTACTTC. Amino acid sequence: CASRAQDRAEQYF.

The chain is built from TRBV5-4 and TRBJ2-6; 7 nucleotides align to TRBD1. CDR3 length equals 15 residues. V dropped 0 bases and J dropped 12; count of bases not matched to a gene: 9. The germline CDR1 and CDR2 sequences are SGHNT and YYREEE (reference sequence). Here the CDR3 DNA reads TGTGCCAGCAGCTTGGCCCGACAGGGCCCCCCCGTCCTGACTTTC. It translates to CASSLARQGPPVLTF.

The chain couples TRBV6-1 to TRBJ2-1; maybe TRBD2 (5 bases). With 4 bases removed from V and 1 base from J, the gap between germline ends came to 8 bases. Germline values: CDR1 MNHNS, CDR2 SASEGT. The CDR3 length is 14 residues. The CDR3 DNA reads as TGTGCCAGCAGTGGACCGGGATCCTACAATGAGCAGTTCTTC. Translated: CASSGPGSYNEQFF.

The J gene is TRBJ2-1, the V gene TRBV14; 10 bases fit TRBD2. Trimming cost V 1 base and J 4 bases; bases outside gene matches: 10. The CDR3 spans 18 residues. The V gene's germline CDR1 is SGHDN and CDR2 FVKESK. CDR3 sequence: CASSQVRVAGGQYNEQFF. In DNA form, the CDR3 reads TGTGCCAGCAGCCAAGTAAGAGTAGCGGGGGGCCAGTACAATGAGCAGTTCTTC.

The chain recombines TRBV14 with TRBJ2-1; 8 bases map to TRBD1. The J segment lost 8 bases and the V segment lost 3 bases, leaving 9 bases of the junction unmatched. CDR1 SGHDN and CDR2 FVKESK come from the germline V gene. The CDR3 has 15 residues. In nucleotides, the CDR3 is TGTGCCAGCAGCCATCAACAGGGGGAGGTCTATGAGCAGTTCTTC. Amino acids: CASSHQQGEVYEQFF.

This chain connects TRBV21-1 to TRBJ1-6; TRBD1, the table's D call, was not compared with the DNA. TRBV21-1 is classified as a pseudogene. The CDR3 has 14 amino acids. The CDR3 sequence is CASFMHRVDSPLHF. The DNA of the CDR3 is TGTGCCAGCTTCATGCACAGGGTGGATTCACCCCTCCACTTT.

The chain recombines TRBV7-2 with TRBJ2-7, with 7 bases fitting TRBD2. Germline CDR1 SGHTA, CDR2 FQGNSA. V shed 3 bases, J shed 7 bases, and the junction held 15 bases outside the gene matches. This CDR3 comprises 16 residues. CDR3 protein: CASSFGGSNALREQYF. CDR3 DNA sequence: TGTGCCAGCAGCTTCGGGGGGTCGAACGCCCTTCGGGAGCAGTACTTC.

V gene TRBV6-1 combines with J gene TRBJ2-7; TRBD1 might be the D (7 bases). V dropped 7 bases and J dropped 2 bases, with 15 bases sitting between them. This CDR3 is 14 amino acids long. CDR1 is MNHNS, CDR2 SASEGT, per germline. Written as DNA, the CDR3 is TGTGCCAGCATCCGGGGGACAGATCCCTACGAGCAGTACTTC. This encodes CASIRGTDPYEQYF.

This rearrangement joins TRBV6-1 to TRBJ1-5; D is perhaps TRBD1 (5 bases). The V gene lost 7 bases and the J gene lost 2 bases, with 15 bases spanning the gap. CDR1 and CDR2 from the germline V gene are MNHNS and SASEGT. The CDR3 runs to 15 residues. The CDR3 nucleotides are TGTGCCAGCAATCGGGGCACGGGAGGCAATCAGCCCCAGCATTTT. Translation gives CASNRGTGGNQPQHF.

The rearrangement joins TRBV18 to TRBJ2-5; D is ambiguous. V was shortened by 0 bases and J by 2 bases, with 10 bases between the two germline ends. The CDR3 has 15 residues. Germline CDR1 reads KGHSH; CDR2 reads LQKENI. Here the CDR3 DNA reads TGTGCCAGCTCACCACCGAACGGCATGCAAGAGACCCAGTACTTC. Its translation is CASSPPNGMQETQYF.

The chain joins TRBV4-3 to TRBJ2-6; no definite D call. Trimming left V 3 bases short and J 0 bases short, with 9 bases between. The CDR3 has 16 residues. Germline V gives CDR1 LGHNA, CDR2 YSLEER. The CDR3 DNA reads TGCGCCAGCAGCCAGTGGGTTAGCTCTGGGGCCAACGTCCTGACTTTC. Protein sequence: CASSQWVSSGANVLTF.

This chain joins TRBV10-2 and TRBJ1-2, with D tentatively TRBD1 (6 bases). This CDR3 is 15 amino acids long. The V end lost 6 bases, the J end lost 5 bases, and 19 bases lay between the germline ends. Germline CDR1 is WSHSY and CDR2 is SAAADI. CDR3 sequence reads: CASSAGQGNIYGYTF. The CDR3 nucleotides read TGCGCCAGCAGCGCCGGGCAGGGGAACATATATGGCTACACCTTC.

The genes are TRBV7-6 and TRBJ1-1; 8 nucleotides align to TRBD1. The V segment lost 0 bases and the J segment 1 base; nucleotides outside the gene matches: 10. The germline V gene has CDR1 SGHVS and CDR2 FNYEAQ. This CDR3 has 18 amino acids. CDR3 nucleotides: TGTGCCAGCAGCTTAGCTAGGGGGATGGACAGGGAGAACACTGAAGCTTTCTTT. Protein product: CASSLARGMDRENTEAFF.

This rearrangement joins TRBV7-9 to TRBJ1-5, with D perhaps matching TRBD1 (5 bases). The CDR3 runs 15 residues. CDR1 and CDR2 from the germline V gene are SEHNR and FQNEAQ (reference sequence). V was shortened by 6 bases and J by 1 base, with 13 bases between the two germline ends. The CDR3, as DNA: TGTGCCAGCAGACCTGGGGGGAACAGCAATCAGCCCCAGCATTTT. The encoded protein is CASRPGGNSNQPQHF.

The chain joins TRBV12-5 to TRBJ1-1; D possibly corresponds to TRBD1 (6 bases). Germline loops: CDR1 LGHNT, CDR2 FRNRAP. This CDR3 contains 13 residues. The germline V and J ends were trimmed by 5 bases and 11 bases, with 18 bases remaining between them. Written as DNA, the CDR3 is TGTGCTAGTGGTCCGCCGGGGGGCCTCTTGGCTTTCTTT. Amino acid sequence: CASGPPGGLLAFF.

This clone is a singleton in its sample. The chain carries TRBV5-4 and TRBJ1-3; D not certain. CDR1 and CDR2 from the germline V gene are SGHNT and YYREEE (reference sequence). Trimming removed 3 bases from V and 2 bases from J, with 9 bases in between. The CDR3 has 14 amino acids. CDR3 protein: CASSSRTTGNTIYF. In DNA, the CDR3 is TGTGCCAGCAGCTCCCGGACGACTGGAAACACCATATATTTT.

V gene TRBV11-2 combines with J gene TRBJ1-1; unclear D gene. Trimming cost V 2 bases and J 4 bases, with 11 bases left between them. The germline V gene has CDR1 SGHAT and CDR2 FQNNGV. The CDR3 consists of 14 residues. CDR3 bases: TGTGCCAGCAGCTTACACCGGTCGGGCACTGAAGCTTTCTTT. Amino acid sequence: CASSLHRSGTEAFF.

The chain couples TRBV7-3 to TRBJ2-3, with D possibly matching TRBD2 (6 bases). The CDR3 extends over 14 amino acids. Germline-derived CDR1 and CDR2 are SGHTA and FQGTGA. V lost 5 bases and J lost 2, with 11 bases in between. CDR3 nucleotide sequence: TGTGCCAGCAGCCCCCGGGGGAACACAGATACGCAGTATTTT. Its translation is CASSPRGNTDTQYF.

The chain recombines TRBV6-1 with TRBJ2-3; the D gene is possibly TRBD2 (7 bases). The germline CDR1 and CDR2 sequences are MNHNS and SASEGT. The CDR3 spans 15 residues. The V end lost 1 base, the J end lost 1 base, and 9 bases lay between the germline ends. CDR3 amino acids: CASSEEGGRTDTQYF. DNA for the CDR3: TGTGCCAGCAGTGAAGAGGGGGGGCGCACAGATACGCAGTATTTT.

The chain couples TRBV6-5 to TRBJ2-7; 9 bases are a match to TRBD1. V was clipped by 6 bases and J by 4 bases; unmatched bases: 7. This CDR3 has 14 residues. Germline values: CDR1 MNHEY, CDR2 SVGAGI. This CDR3 is CASRPRDRAYEQYF. In DNA, the CDR3 is TGTGCCAGCAGACCCCGGGACAGGGCTTACGAGCAGTACTTC.

The rearrangement uses TRBV11-2 and TRBJ1-3; no definite D call. Germline V CDR1 and CDR2: SGHAT, FQNNGV. The CDR3 loop spans 13 amino acids. Trimming cost V 2 bases and J 5 bases, with 7 bases left between them. The CDR3: CASSLSTRNTIYF. DNA of the CDR3: TGTGCCAGCAGCTTATCCACAAGAAACACCATATATTTT.

V is TRBV6-5 and J is TRBJ1-1, with D unclear. Trimming took 5 bases from V and 6 from J, leaving 16 bases between them. Germline lookup yields CDR1 MNHEY and CDR2 SVGAGI. The CDR3 is 14 residues long. The CDR3 loop is CASSLNSQLPEAFF. The CDR3, as DNA: TGTGCCAGCAGTCTAAATTCACAGCTACCTGAAGCTTTCTTT.

The chain couples TRBV29-1 to TRBJ1-2, with 7 bases matching TRBD1. CDR1 is SQVTM, CDR2 ANQGSEA, per germline. This CDR3 spans 13 amino acids. V shed 6 bases and J 6 bases; nucleotides not matched to a gene: 10. Here the CDR3 reads CSVSDRVGNGYTF. For the CDR3, the DNA is TGCAGCGTGTCCGACAGGGTGGGTAATGGCTACACCTTC.

This chain links TRBV6-6 with TRBJ2-7, with D possibly matching TRBD1 (6 bases). The CDR3 sequence is 16 residues long. In germline, CDR1 is MNHNY, CDR2 SVGAGI (reference sequence). Trimming removed 2 bases from V and 2 bases from J, with 16 bases in between. CDR3 DNA: TGTGCCAGCAGTTACCCCGGTAGTGACAGGCCCTACGAGCAGTACTTC. Residues: CASSYPGSDRPYEQYF.

This clone has more than one count but fewer than ten. V gene TRBV7-2 combines with J gene TRBJ2-7; maybe TRBD2 (7 bases). This CDR3 is 13 amino acids long. The germline gives CDR1 SGHTA, CDR2 FQGNSA. Trimming removed 10 bases at V and 4 bases at J, with 17 bases between. The CDR3 reads CATSTGRGYEQYF. In DNA, the CDR3 is TGTGCCACCTCAACAGGGAGGGGGTACGAGCAGTACTTC.

V and J are TRBV2 and TRBJ2-7; D might be TRBD2 (6 bases). The length of the CDR3 is 16 residues. The V end lost 3 bases, the J end lost 0 bases, and 15 bases lay between the germline ends. Per germline, CDR1 SNHLY and CDR2 FYNNEI. The CDR3 spells CASSDGGTAVSYEQYF. The CDR3 region has the DNA TGTGCCAGCAGTGATGGGGGGACGGCGGTCTCCTACGAGCAGTACTTC.

The rearrangement joins TRBV7-2 to TRBJ1-2, with D tentatively TRBD1 (6 bases). The CDR3 has 19 amino acids. Germline loops: CDR1 SGHTA, CDR2 FQGNSA. Trimming cost V 5 bases and J 1 base, with 26 bases left between them. CDR3 amino acids: CASSPPRRGPETINYGYTF. The CDR3, as DNA: TGTGCCAGCAGCCCCCCCCGGCGGGGGCCGGAGACAATTAACTATGGCTACACCTTC.

This chain joins TRBV7-9 and TRBJ1-2; TRBD1 agrees at 7 bases. The CDR3 loop spans 15 amino acids. Trimming removed 7 bases from V and 0 bases from J; junction bases left unmatched: 8. Germline CDR1 reads SEHNR; CDR2 reads FQNEAQ (reference sequence). The CDR3: CASTSGGKANYGYTF. The CDR3 DNA is TGTGCCAGCACCTCAGGGGGAAAAGCTAACTATGGCTACACCTTC.